One TCR beta chain is described in this entry. Its antigen is still unknown. Within one base of it there is no much larger clone, and no base qualities were kept. Library preparation used the immunoSEQ multiplex PCR assay. Entries here come from immuneACCESS through TCRdb and include only in-frame sequences with V and J called. Some clones fail to appear in such tables; in the studies checked, an unresolved V gene covers under half of the shortfall, and the cause of the remainder is unknown. Recorded for this sample are 70,000 to 85,000 clones; around 95% of them occurred a single time. The ten biggest clones cover approximately 0.22% of the sample. These data come from a study of technical replicates of blood from several donors (dated 2017 in TCRdb). The CDR3 spans 14 residues, from the cysteine through the phenylalanine. The retained sequence is limited to the CDR3, 42 bases, with the frame set at the first base. The germline V gene provides CDR1 SGHRS and CDR2 YFSETQ. V and J lose 0 bases and 3 bases, and a span of 9 bases separates them.

The sequence derives from a human donor in good health. Sequenced input: T cells isolated from PBMCs. The chain was built from TRBV5-1 and TRBJ1-1; a confident D gene designation cannot be given. Here is the DNA: TGCGCCAGCAGCTTGGGGGCATCTGACACTGAAGCTTTCTTT. Translated, it gives CASSLGASDTEAFF.